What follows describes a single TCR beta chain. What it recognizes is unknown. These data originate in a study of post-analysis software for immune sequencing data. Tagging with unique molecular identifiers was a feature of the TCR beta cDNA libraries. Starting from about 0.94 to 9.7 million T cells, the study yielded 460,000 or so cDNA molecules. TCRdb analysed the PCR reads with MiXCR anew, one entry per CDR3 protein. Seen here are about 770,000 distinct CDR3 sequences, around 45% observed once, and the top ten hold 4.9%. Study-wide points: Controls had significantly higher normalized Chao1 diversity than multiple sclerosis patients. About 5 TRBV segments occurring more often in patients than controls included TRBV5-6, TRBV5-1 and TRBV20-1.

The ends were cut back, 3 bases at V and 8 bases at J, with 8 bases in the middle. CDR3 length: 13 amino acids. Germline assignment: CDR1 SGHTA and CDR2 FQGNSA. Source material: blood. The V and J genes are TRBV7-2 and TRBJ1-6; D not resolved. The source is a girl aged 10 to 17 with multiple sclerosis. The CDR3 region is CASSFLTDSPLHF. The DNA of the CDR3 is TGTGCCAGCAGCTTCCTCACAGATTCACCCCTCCACTTT.